The 8 T cell receptor beta chains below all came from one sample that was sequenced in a study of metastatic and nonmetastatic thyroid tumors. TCRdb re-analyzed the PCR reads through MiXCR. Of approximately 28,000 clones listed, about 16% are singletons. None of the patients had undergone any treatment ahead of thyroid surgery. Sequencing used blood. These receptors were obtained from a male donor with papillary thyroid cancer or a benign thyroid nodule (not recorded which). Some clones in this sample may be carry-over from other donors' samples.

This clone was observed at least ten times. The CDR3: CASGFDIGGAFF. Written as DNA, the CDR3 is TGTGCTAGTGGATTTGACATCGGAGGAGCTTTCTTT. V gene TRBV12-5 combines with J gene TRBJ1-1; unclear D gene. The germline V gene encodes CDR1 LGHNT and CDR2 FRNRAP. Trimming pared 6 bases from V and 10 bases from J, leaving 15 bases between. The CDR3 contains 12 residues. The full variable domain, completed using reference TRBV12-5 and TRBJ1-1, is DARVTQTPRHKVTEMGQEVTMRCQPILGHNTVFWYRQTMMQGLELLAYFRNRAPLDDSGMPKDRFSAEMPDATLATLKIQPSEPRDSAVYFCASGFDIGGAFFGQGTRLTVV.

This rearrangement joins TRBV24-1 to TRBJ2-6; D is unclear. CDR3 length equals 19 residues. Germline V CDR1 and CDR2: KGHDR, SFDVKD. V was cut by 1 base and J by 1 base, with 16 bases left in between. CDR3 nucleotides: TGTGCCACCAGTGATTTCCGACGGAACTTCGTATCTGGGGCCAACGTCCTGACTTTC. The encoded protein is CATSDFRRNFVSGANVLTF.

Many counts were recorded for this clone. The rearrangement uses TRBV28 and TRBJ1-3; D gene uncertain. There are 12 residues in the CDR3. Trimming stripped 2 bases from V and 6 bases from J, with 5 bases between. The germline V gene has CDR1 MDHEN and CDR2 SYDVKM. The CDR3 DNA reads TGTGCCAGCAGTTTAGTCGAAAACACCATATATTTT. Residues: CASSLVENTIYF.

This clone appeared a few times. The chain combines TRBV10-1 with TRBJ2-7, with a weak D call TRBD1 (6 bases). Germline-derived CDR1 and CDR2 are WNHNN and SYGVQD (reference sequence). The CDR3 loop spans 13 amino acids. V shed 9 bases and J shed 2 bases, with 14 bases lying between them. The CDR3 protein is CARISRDTYEQYF. Here the CDR3 DNA reads TGCGCCAGAATCTCAAGGGACACCTACGAGCAGTACTTC.

This clone was seen repeatedly, ten times or more. The chain is built from TRBV28 and TRBJ2-7; a weak D match, TRBD1 (5 bases). The CDR3 loop spans 12 amino acids. V was cut by 10 bases and J by 2 bases, with 12 bases left in between. Germline V CDR1 and CDR2: MDHEN, SYDVKM. CDR3 sequence reads: CATETVTYEQYF. The CDR3, as DNA: TGTGCCACAGAGACAGTTACCTACGAGCAGTACTTC.

In its sample, this clone ranks as medium-sized (0.01 to 0.1%). This chain links TRBV6-5 with TRBJ2-7, with 11 bases fitting TRBD1. Germline trimming cut 2 bases from V and 6 bases from J; bases unmatched to any gene: 3. The CDR3 contains 14 residues. Looked up from germline, CDR1 is MNHEY and CDR2 is SVGAGI. The CDR3 region has the DNA TGTGCCAGCAGTTACGTGGGGACAGGGGGCGAGCAGTACTTC. This encodes CASSYVGTGGEQYF.

The sample holds many counts of this clone. The chain couples TRBV2 to TRBJ2-5; tentatively, D is TRBD1 (5 bases). The CDR3 is 14 residues long. Per germline, CDR1 SNHLY and CDR2 FYNNEI. The ends were cut back, 2 bases at V and 3 bases at J, with 10 bases in the middle. The CDR3 bases are TGTGCCAGCAGTGAAAGGAGACAGAAAGAGACCCAGTACTTC. Translation: CASSERRQKETQYF.

This clone was detected ten times or more. The J gene is TRBJ2-7, the V gene TRBV7-8; D unclear. Germline CDR1 reads SGHVS; CDR2 reads FQNEAQ. The V gene lost 2 bases and the J gene lost 2 bases, with 19 bases spanning the gap. The CDR3 is 17 amino acids. The CDR3 coding sequence is TGTGCCAGCAGCTTACCCTCAAGAAGCGAATCACCCTACGAGCAGTACTTC. This gives the protein CASSLPSRSESPYEQYF.